A selection of T cell receptor beta chains follows, all from one sample in a study of blood T cell repertoires in COVID-19. Clones were sequenced by immunoSEQ multiplex PCR, and TCRdb holds only the in-frame ones, with some missing. The table records some 97,000 clones, more than 75% of them present only once. The sequenced sample consisted of peripheral blood. Receptors were obtained from a human donor in a cohort sampled during active COVID-19. Both conserved end residues are part of each CDR3. The D gene is left open where the match is weak.

CDR3: CASYEDRYSYNEQFF
V: TRBV7-2
J: TRBJ2-1
D: -

CDR3: CASSRTSGVGVGANVLTF
V: TRBV3-1/TRBV3-2
J: TRBJ2-6
D: TRBD2

CDR3: CASSLMANQPQHF
V: TRBV7-2
J: TRBJ1-5
D: -

CDR3: CASSLASTSSETQYF
V: TRBV7-2
J: TRBJ2-5
D: TRBD2

CDR3: CASVRRFDNEQFF
V: TRBV2
J: TRBJ2-1
D: -

CDR3: CASRRTSGGKTQYF
V: TRBV6-5
J: TRBJ2-5
D: TRBD2

CDR3: CASSQVGGPSSNEKLFF
V: TRBV4-3
J: TRBJ1-4
D: -

CDR3: CARSLIALLPGQLFYGYTF
V: TRBV5-3
J: TRBJ1-2
D: TRBD1

CDR3: CASSLASTGAGELFF
V: TRBV5-1
J: TRBJ2-2
D: -

CDR3: CASSLRGATNEKLFF
V: TRBV11-2
J: TRBJ1-4
D: -

CDR3: CASSLERNRGYTF
V: TRBV7-2
J: TRBJ1-2
D: -

CDR3: CASSLALAGAGANVLTF
V: TRBV5-1
J: TRBJ2-6
D: TRBD2

CDR3: CASSLPGNDGYTF
V: TRBV5-1
J: TRBJ1-2
D: -

CDR3: CASSGTGLTNYGYTF
V: TRBV18
J: TRBJ1-2
D: -

CDR3: CATTTTGTGNTIYF
V: TRBV5-4
J: TRBJ1-3
D: TRBD1

CDR3: CASSLVDRGSNQPQHF
V: TRBV7-9
J: TRBJ1-5
D: TRBD1

CDR3: CASSLTGGTGELFF
V: TRBV5-4
J: TRBJ2-2
D: TRBD1

CDR3: CAWGHKNSPLHF
V: TRBV30
J: TRBJ1-6
D: -

CDR3: CASSVRDRGETQYF
V: TRBV9
J: TRBJ2-5
D: TRBD1

CDR3: CASSRTGDGGYTF
V: TRBV12-3/TRBV12-4
J: TRBJ1-2
D: TRBD1

CDR3: CASSQLQGNTEAFF
V: TRBV3-1/TRBV3-2
J: TRBJ1-1
D: -

CDR3: CASSHATGGGTDTQYF
V: TRBV14
J: TRBJ2-3
D: TRBD2

CDR3: CASSRSQGEAEAFF
V: TRBV6-5
J: TRBJ1-1
D: TRBD1

CDR3: CASSPGQGAETQYF
V: TRBV5-1
J: TRBJ2-5
D: TRBD1

CDR3: CASSPQTNEKLFF
V: TRBV7-2
J: TRBJ1-4
D: -

CDR3: CASTWTGTYEKLFF
V: TRBV2
J: TRBJ1-4
D: TRBD1

CDR3: CASSLGTGMYGYTF
V: TRBV7-6
J: TRBJ1-2
D: TRBD1

CDR3: CSVEKTGNSGNTIYF
V: TRBV29-1
J: TRBJ1-3
D: TRBD1

CDR3: CASSPGLATPLTDTQYF
V: TRBV19
J: TRBJ2-3
D: TRBD2

CDR3: CASSLSYTEAFF
V: TRBV7-9
J: TRBJ1-1
D: -

CDR3: CASSARPGQPHEKLFF
V: TRBV19
J: TRBJ1-4
D: TRBD1

CDR3: CASSRRTEEQFF
V: TRBV7-2
J: TRBJ2-1
D: -

CDR3: CSVEVDFTDTQYF
V: TRBV29-1
J: TRBJ2-3
D: -

CDR3: CASSSLGGSGNTIYF
V: TRBV6-5
J: TRBJ1-3
D: -

CDR3: CASSLGGSGTEAFF
V: TRBV7-2
J: TRBJ1-1
D: -

CDR3: CAISDGGGLSGNTIYF
V: TRBV10-3
J: TRBJ1-3
D: TRBD1

CDR3: CASSLGGSGNQPQHF
V: TRBV5-1
J: TRBJ1-5
D: -

CDR3: CASSEGAGVNTEAFF
V: TRBV11-3
J: TRBJ1-1
D: -

CDR3: CASSVGLAGIYEQYF
V: TRBV19
J: TRBJ2-7
D: TRBD2

CDR3: CASSFQNFGQQYF
V: TRBV7-2
J: TRBJ2-7
D: -

CDR3: CASSRATGNYGYTF
V: TRBV6-5
J: TRBJ1-2
D: TRBD1

CDR3: CASSYLNQPQHF
V: TRBV6-2/TRBV6-3
J: TRBJ1-5
D: -

CDR3: CASSFGDYEQYF
V: TRBV5-1
J: TRBJ2-7
D: -

CDR3: CASPPRRDREDYGYTF
V: TRBV19
J: TRBJ1-2
D: TRBD1

CDR3: CASSLVGAGSYTF
V: TRBV7-8
J: TRBJ1-2
D: -

CDR3: CASSQRRAGALPYEQYF
V: TRBV23-1
J: TRBJ2-7
D: -

CDR3: CASSLLAENTEAFF
V: TRBV5-5
J: TRBJ1-1
D: -

CDR3: CAWMGQGGGYTF
V: TRBV30
J: TRBJ1-2
D: TRBD1

CDR3: CASNPLAGGPTQYF
V: TRBV5-1
J: TRBJ2-5
D: -

CDR3: CASSDPGQGFPGNTIYF
V: TRBV19
J: TRBJ1-3
D: TRBD1

CDR3: CASSDMRLAGGNEQFF
V: TRBV2
J: TRBJ2-1
D: -

CDR3: CASSLGQGINEKLFF
V: TRBV7-9
J: TRBJ1-4
D: TRBD1

CDR3: CASSPTSGGAYNEQFF
V: TRBV6-2/TRBV6-3
J: TRBJ2-1
D: TRBD2